This T cell receptor beta chain emerged from a study of blood T cells in healthy people across ages. The V and J ends lost 6 bases and 5 bases respectively, with 17 bases between them. CDR3 size: 14 residues. The germline gives CDR1 MDHEN, CDR2 SYDVKM. A second PCR, run for roughly 7 to 11 cycles, used a sample-barcoded 5' primer plus a J-beta primer mix. MiXCR was run by TCRdb on the 5' RACE reads, yielding one entry per CDR3 protein. The table has about 730,000 distinct CDR3 sequences, more than 40% seen once; the top ten hold approximately 22%. The sequenced sample was blood. V gene TRBV28 combines with J gene TRBJ2-7, with a possible D match to TRBD1 (6 bases). This TCR was sampled from a woman aged 55-70 years in good health. CDR3 residues: CASRFSPGAHEQYF. DNA of the CDR3: TGTGCCAGCAGGTTTTCTCCAGGGGCGCACGAGCAGTACTTC.